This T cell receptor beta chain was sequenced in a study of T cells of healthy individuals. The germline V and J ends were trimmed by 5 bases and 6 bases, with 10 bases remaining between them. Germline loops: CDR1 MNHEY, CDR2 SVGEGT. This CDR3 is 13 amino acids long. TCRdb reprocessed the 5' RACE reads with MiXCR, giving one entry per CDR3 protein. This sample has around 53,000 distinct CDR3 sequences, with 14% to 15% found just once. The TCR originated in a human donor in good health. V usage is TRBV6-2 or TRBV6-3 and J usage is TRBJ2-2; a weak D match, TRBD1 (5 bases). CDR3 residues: CASSAQGSGELFF. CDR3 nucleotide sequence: TGTGCCAGCAGTGCGCAGGGATCCGGGGAGCTGTTTTTT.